This T cell receptor beta chain stems from a study of blood T cell repertoires in COVID-19 (dated by TCRdb to 2018 to 2021). Regarding the research as a whole: The collaborator samples originated in the United States, Italy and Spain and spanned the acute and convalescent phases of COVID-19. The prospective study material was composed of cDNA or gDNA derived from T cells, B-cell-depleted T cells, or PBMCs. Subjects who had been exposed to COVID-19, were actively infected with it, or had recovered from it provided the deeply sampled blood TCRbeta repertoires that made up the dataset. The repertoires were released in a freely available public database intended as a resource for research on the immune response to SARS-CoV-2. The samples were drawn from the first 160 participants of the ongoing ImmuneRACE study and from over a thousand subjects provided by 6 global collaborators. The sample metadata nearly always contained a de-identified subject ID, COVID-19 status, age in years and sex. Where available, HLA class I and class II types were taken from metadata supplied by the sample provider and were not determined by assay-based typing.

Whole blood was collected in K2EDTA tubes by collaborating institutions according to the institutions' own protocols. For TCRbeta analysis, collaborator samples were shipped as frozen whole blood, as isolated PBMCs, or as DNA extracted from either sample type. Compared with germline, V lacks 4 bases and J lacks 2 bases; bases without a gene match: 4. Including cysteine and phenylalanine, the CDR3 has 15 amino acids. Only the CDR3 region is kept as DNA, spanning 45 bases read in frame from base 1. Looking up the germline V gene yields CDR1 SGHRS and CDR2 YFSETQ. As for this clone: Its antigen target is currently unknown. Qualities for individual bases were not recorded, and no much larger clone is one base off.

Overall study results and their limits: The amount of clinical and demographic metadata varied by source and participant and was provided uncurated.

TCRbeta CDR3 regions were amplified from genomic DNA using the immunoSEQ Assay, a bias-controlled multiplex PCR. As for the authors' bioinformatics: Within the assay, amplification of reference gene primers was used to estimate how many nucleated cells each sample contained. To quantify the absolute abundance of each unique TCRbeta CDR3 rearrangement, sequence reads were collapsed and filtered. For each sample, productive Simpson clonality was calculated as the square root of Simpson's diversity index over productive rearrangements. Here the immuneACCESS table is served through TCRdb, limited to in-frame sequences with V and J called. Missing clones are a known gap in these copies; in checked studies unresolved V genes cover under half, and the rest lacks a known reason. The DNA was the basis for D and trimming; V, J and clone size are from that table. For this sample there are about 150,000 clones; roughly four fifths appear just once. The ten largest clonotypes hold about 1.8% of the sample.

The receptor was isolated from a man older than 75 with acute or convalescent COVID-19. The chain is assembled from TRBV5-1 and TRBJ2-1; a stretch of 9 junction bases matches TRBD1. Sequenced material: peripheral blood. The bases are TGCGCCAGCAGCCCGGGGACAGGGACCTACAATGAGCAGTTCTTC. Its translation is CASSPGTGTYNEQFF.